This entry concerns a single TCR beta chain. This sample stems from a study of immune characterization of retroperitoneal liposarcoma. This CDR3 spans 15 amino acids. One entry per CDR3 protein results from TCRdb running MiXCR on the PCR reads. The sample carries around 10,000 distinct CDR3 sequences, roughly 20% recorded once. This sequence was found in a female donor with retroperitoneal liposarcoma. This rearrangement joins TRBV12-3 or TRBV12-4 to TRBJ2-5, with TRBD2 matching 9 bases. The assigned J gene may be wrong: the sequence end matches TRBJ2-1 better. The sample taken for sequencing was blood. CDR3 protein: CATSPPASGNNEQFF. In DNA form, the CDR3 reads TGTGCCACCTCTCCCCCCGCTAGCGGGAACAATGAGCAGTTCTTC.